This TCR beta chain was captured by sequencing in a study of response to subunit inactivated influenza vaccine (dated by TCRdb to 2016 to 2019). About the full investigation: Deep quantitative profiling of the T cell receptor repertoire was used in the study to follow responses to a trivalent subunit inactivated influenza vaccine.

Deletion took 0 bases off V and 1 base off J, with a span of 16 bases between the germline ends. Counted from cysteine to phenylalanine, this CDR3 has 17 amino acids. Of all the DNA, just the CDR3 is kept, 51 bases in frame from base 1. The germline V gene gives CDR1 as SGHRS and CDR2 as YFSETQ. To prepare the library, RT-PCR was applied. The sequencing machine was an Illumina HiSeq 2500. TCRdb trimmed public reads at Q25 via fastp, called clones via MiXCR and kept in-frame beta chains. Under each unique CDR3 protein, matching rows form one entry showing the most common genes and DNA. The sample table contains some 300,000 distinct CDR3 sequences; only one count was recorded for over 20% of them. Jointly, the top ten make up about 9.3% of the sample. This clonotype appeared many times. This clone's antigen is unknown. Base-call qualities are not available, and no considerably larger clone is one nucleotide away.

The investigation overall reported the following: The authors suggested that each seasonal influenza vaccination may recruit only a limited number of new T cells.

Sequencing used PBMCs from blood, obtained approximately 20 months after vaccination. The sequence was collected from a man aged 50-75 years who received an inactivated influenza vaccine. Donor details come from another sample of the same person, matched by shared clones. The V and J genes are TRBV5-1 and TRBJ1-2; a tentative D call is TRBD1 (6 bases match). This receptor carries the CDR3 CASSLGTGTSLNYGYTF. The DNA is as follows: TGCGCCAGCAGCTTGGGAACCGGGACATCGCTTAACTATGGCTACACCTTC.